This TCR beta chain was retrieved from a study of T cell responses to AZD1222 COVID-19 vaccine (dated by TCRdb to about 2021). Describing the broader study: AZD1222 recipients with second doses at about 4 weeks or about 12 weeks were pooled, because spike-specific TCR depth and breadth did not differ between schedules. Trial participants were enrolled by age into 18-55, 56-69 and 70-plus year subgroups, with roughly 160, 29 and 62 TCR-sequenced participants respectively. A total of 230 to 250 trial participants underwent TCR sequencing, of whom roughly 210 received two doses of AZD1222 and approximately 25 received two doses of the MenACWY control vaccine. Study-wide conclusions, independent of this receptor: The 56-69-year group was small, and its depth increase did not reach significance, likely because of low power. Participants were mostly white British and included more females than males, and it was suggested by the authors that clonal diversity may have been underestimated. Reportedly, almost half of the unique spike-specific TCRs recognized epitopes lying outside the regions that are mutated in the B.1.351 and B.1.1.7 variants. No day 14 peak-response samples were available, so repertoires were characterized only after the peak T cell response. Conclusions about previously exposed vaccinees are limited, since just a handful of AZD1222 recipients were seropositive for SARS-CoV-2 at baseline. After two AZD1222 doses, spike-specific TCR breadth and depth were significantly higher than at day 0 and than in MenACWY recipients. The whole spike protein was spanned by vaccine-associated CD4 TCRs, and dominant responses were seen in regions 160-218 and 743-854.

CDR1 and CDR2, looked up from the germline V gene (reference sequence), are MNHEY and SMNVEV. Relative to germline, V is 7 bases shorter and J is 5 bases shorter, with 15 bases between their ends. The CDR3 runs 14 residues from the cysteine to the phenylalanine. Only the CDR3 region is kept as DNA, spanning 42 bases read in frame from base 1. The CDR3 regions of human TCRbeta chains were analyzed by immunosequencing. The authors' analysis ran thus. TCRs in the repertoires were compared against a reference library of SARS-CoV-2-specific TCRs that had been generated with the MIRA antigen-specificity platform. Breadth was defined as the fraction of unique TCRs that were SARS-CoV-2-associated. Depth was defined as the fraction of total T cells that were SARS-CoV-2-associated. Each spike-specific TCR was assigned to its reactive spike region and to a CD4 or CD8 class using the MIRA data. Log10-transformed breadth and depth values were compared by one-way ANOVA with Sidak's multiple comparisons tests. What TCRdb holds here is the immuneACCESS table cut down to in-frame rearrangements. Part of the clones is not present; checked against another copy, under half of the missing clones reflect an unresolved V gene, and the others are unexplained. The D gene and trimming were derived from the DNA, and the V and J assignments and clone size from that table. The sample profile shows around 100,000 clones; about 90% of them were found once. Clones ranked in the top ten supply about 8% of the sample.

Reading the label with the study, this specimen's time point is: baseline before first vaccination. Vaccinee samples were obtained from the UK trials COV001 and COV002, which included a single-blind randomized controlled phase 2/3 trial of AZD1222 (ChAdOx1 nCoV-19) in healthy adults. Trial participant PBMC samples were collected at day 0 and day 28 after the second dose for TCRbeta chain sequencing. Points on this clone: Its antigen has not been determined. No qualities accompany the bases; no much larger clone lies one base away.

The sample was peripheral blood, taken on day 0 of AZD1222 vaccination. The receptor chain draws on TRBV27 and TRBJ2-4; the D gene remains uncertain. The source of this sequence is an adult in good health. The nucleotide sequence reads as follows: TGTGCCAGCACCCGAGGCCCGGGCGAAAACATTCAGTACTTC. It specifies CASTRGPGENIQYF.